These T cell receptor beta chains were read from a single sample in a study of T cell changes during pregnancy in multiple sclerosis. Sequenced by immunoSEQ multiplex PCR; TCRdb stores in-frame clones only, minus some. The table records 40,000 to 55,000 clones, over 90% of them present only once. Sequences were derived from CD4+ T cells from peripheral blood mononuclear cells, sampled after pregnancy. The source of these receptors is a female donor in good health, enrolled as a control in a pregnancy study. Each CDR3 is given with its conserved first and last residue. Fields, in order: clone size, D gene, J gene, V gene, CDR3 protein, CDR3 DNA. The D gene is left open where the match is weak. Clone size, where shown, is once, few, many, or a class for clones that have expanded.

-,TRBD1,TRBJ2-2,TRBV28,CASNQFRTGRGTGELFF,TGTGCCAGCAATCAGTTCCGGACAGGGAGAGGAACCGGGGAGCTGTTTTTT
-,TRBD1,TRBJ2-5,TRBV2,CASRSDRSQETQYF,TGTGCCAGCAGATCGGACAGGAGCCAAGAGACCCAGTACTTC
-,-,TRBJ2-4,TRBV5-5,CASTIDGSVVKNIQYF,TGTGCCAGCACCATAGATGGTTCCGTGGTCAAAAACATTCAGTACTTC
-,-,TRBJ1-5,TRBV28,CASSSQVKPQHF,TGTGCCAGCAGTTCCCAGGTGAAACCCCAGCATTTT
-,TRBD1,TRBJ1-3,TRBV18,CASHGTVGNTIYF,TGTGCCAGCCACGGGACAGTTGGAAACACCATATATTTT
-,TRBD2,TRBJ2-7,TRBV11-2,CASSLRRGDLLSYEQYF,TGTGCCAGCAGCTTACGACGGGGGGATCTTTTGTCCTACGAGCAGTACTTC
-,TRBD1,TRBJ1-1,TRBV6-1,CASSESGTGLSFF,TGTGCCAGCAGTGAATCCGGGACAGGGTTGTCTTTCTTT
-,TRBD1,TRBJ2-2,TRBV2,CASNQGAGELFF,TGTGCCAGCAATCAGGGGGCGGGGGAGCTGTTTTTT
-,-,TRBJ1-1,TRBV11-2,CASSLSDSMNTEAFF,TGTGCCAGCAGCTTAAGCGACAGCATGAACACTGAAGCTTTCTTT
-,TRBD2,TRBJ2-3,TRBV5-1,CASSAGLAGADTQYF,TGCGCCAGCAGCGCGGGACTAGCGGGCGCAGATACGCAGTATTTT
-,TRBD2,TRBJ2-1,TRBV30,CAWSSGGAEQFF,TGTGCCTGGAGTAGCGGGGGGGCCGAGCAGTTCTTC
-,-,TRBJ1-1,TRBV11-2,CASSLDGAFFTGAFF,TGTGCCAGCAGCTTAGACGGTGCATTCTTTACTGGAGCTTTCTTT
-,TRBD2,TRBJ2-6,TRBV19,CASSMESPGGANVLTF,TGTGCCAGTAGTATGGAGTCCCCGGGGGGGGCCAACGTCTTGACTTTC
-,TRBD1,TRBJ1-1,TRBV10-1,CASSDRGRMDTEAFF,TGCGCCAGCAGTGACAGGGGGCGGATGGACACTGAAGCTTTCTTT
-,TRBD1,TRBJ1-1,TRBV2,CASRKDRTWSTEAFF,TGTGCCAGCAGGAAGGACAGGACCTGGAGCACTGAAGCTTTCTTT
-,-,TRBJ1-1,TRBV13,CASSLASGFTRNTEAFF,TGTGCCAGCAGCTTAGCCTCAGGATTCACCCGGAACACTGAAGCTTTCTTT
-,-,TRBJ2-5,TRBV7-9,CASSFSVETQYF,TGTGCCAGCAGCTTTAGTGTGGAGACCCAGTACTTC
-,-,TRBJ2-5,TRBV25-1,CASSELRGETQYF,TGTGCCAGCAGTGAATTGAGGGGGGAGACCCAGTACTTC
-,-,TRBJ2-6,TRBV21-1,CASTPFSLTDSGANVLTF,TGTGCCAGCACCCCGTTCTCTCTGACAGACTCTGGGGCCAACGTCCTGACTTTC
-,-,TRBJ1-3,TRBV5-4,CASSLRAAGSGNTIYF,TGTGCCAGCAGCTTGAGAGCCGCGGGCTCTGGAAACACCATATATTTT
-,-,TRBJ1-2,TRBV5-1,CASSLDGYGYTF,TGCGCCAGCAGCTTGGACGGGTATGGCTACACCTTC
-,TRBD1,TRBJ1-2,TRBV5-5,CASSLATGGIYGYTF,TGTGCCAGCAGCTTGGCGACAGGGGGTATCTATGGCTACACCTTC
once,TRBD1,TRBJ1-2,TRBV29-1,CSVRLSWTGSGYTF,TGCAGCGTTCGTCTCAGCTGGACAGGCTCTGGCTACACCTTC
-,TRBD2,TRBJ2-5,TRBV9,CASSVEAGGLRETQYF,TGTGCCAGCAGCGTAGAAGCGGGGGGCCTCCGGGAGACCCAGTACTTC
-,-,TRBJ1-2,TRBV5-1,CASSATTEHYGYTF,TGCGCCAGCAGCGCAACGACAGAGCACTATGGCTACACCTTC
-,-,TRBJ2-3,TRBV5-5,CASGPGQRLGSTDTQYF,TGTGCCAGCGGACCGGGACAACGATTGGGTAGCACAGATACGCAGTATTTT
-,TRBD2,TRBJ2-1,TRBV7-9,CASSPLAGGPLSYNEQFF,TGTGCCAGCAGCCCCTTAGCGGGAGGGCCCCTGTCCTACAATGAGCAGTTCTTC
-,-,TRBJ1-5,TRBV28,CASSQGNQPQHF,TGTGCCAGCAGCCAGGGGAATCAGCCCCAGCATTTT
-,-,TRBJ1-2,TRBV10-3,CAINRGGPGDGYTF,TGTGCCATCAACCGGGGAGGGCCAGGTGATGGCTACACCTTC
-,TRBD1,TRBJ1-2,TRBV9,CASSGTGGSSYGYTF,TGTGCCAGCAGCGGCACAGGGGGGAGTAGCTATGGCTACACCTTC
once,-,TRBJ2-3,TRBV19,CASSYQGPDTQYF,TGTGCCAGTAGTTACCAGGGCCCAGATACGCAGTATTTT
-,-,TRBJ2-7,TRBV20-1,CSARNRYEQYF,TGCAGTGCTAGAAACAGGTACGAGCAGTACTTC
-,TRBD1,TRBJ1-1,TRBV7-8,CASSWGQVNTEAFF,TGTGCCAGCAGCTGGGGACAGGTGAACACTGAAGCTTTCTTT
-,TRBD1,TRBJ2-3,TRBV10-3,CAISEGTGGQSSTDTQYF,TGTGCCATCAGTGAGGGGACAGGGGGCCAATCTAGCACAGATACGCAGTATTTT
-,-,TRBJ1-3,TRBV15,CATSNRVSGNTIYF,TGTGCCACCAGCAACAGGGTGTCTGGAAACACCATATATTTT
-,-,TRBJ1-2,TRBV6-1,CASSEESGSGLLHYGYTF,TGTGCCAGCAGTGAGGAGTCGGGCTCGGGACTCCTCCACTATGGCTACACCTTC
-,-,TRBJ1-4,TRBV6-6,CASLTAEKLFF,TGTGCCAGCCTCACTGCCGAAAAACTGTTTTTT
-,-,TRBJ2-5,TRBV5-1,CASSLEAGMGETQYF,TGCGCCAGCAGCTTGGAGGCGGGAATGGGAGAGACCCAGTACTTC
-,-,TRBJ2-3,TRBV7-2,CASSLARNSDTQYF,TGTGCCAGCAGCTTAGCGAGAAATTCAGATACGCAGTATTTT
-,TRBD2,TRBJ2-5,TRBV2,CASTDPGLAKETQYF,TGTGCCAGCACCGACCCGGGACTAGCGAAAGAGACCCAGTACTTC
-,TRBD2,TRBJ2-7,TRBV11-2,CASSLSSGGLYEQYF,TGTGCCAGCAGCTTATCTAGCGGGGGGCTATACGAGCAGTACTTC
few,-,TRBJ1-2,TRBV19,CASSILRYGYTF,TGTGCCAGTAGTATCTTGCGTTATGGCTACACCTTC
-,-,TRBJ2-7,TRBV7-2,CASSFRVFRGEQYF,TGTGCCAGCAGCTTTCGGGTGTTCCGGGGCGAGCAGTACTTC
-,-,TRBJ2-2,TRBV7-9,CASIPGSRGELFF,TGTGCCAGCATACCTGGGAGTAGGGGGGAGCTGTTTTTT
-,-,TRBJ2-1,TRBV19,CASSRVYNEQFF,TGTGCCAGTAGTAGAGTCTACAATGAGCAGTTCTTC
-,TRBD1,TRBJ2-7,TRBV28,CASRPGQSYEQYF,TGTGCCAGCAGACCGGGACAGAGTTACGAGCAGTACTTC
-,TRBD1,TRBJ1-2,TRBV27,CASRYVRTGGFYGYTF,TGTGCCAGCAGATATGTTAGGACAGGGGGATTCTATGGCTACACCTTC
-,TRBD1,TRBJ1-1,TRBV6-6,CASSYRDRFSGTEAFF,TGTGCCAGCAGTTACCGGGACAGATTCTCAGGGACTGAAGCTTTCTTT
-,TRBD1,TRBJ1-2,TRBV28,CASSSRRQGRYGYTF,TGTGCCAGCAGTTCCCGCCGACAGGGGCGGTATGGCTACACCTTC
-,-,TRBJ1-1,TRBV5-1,CASSLGWTGTEAFF,TGCGCCAGCAGCTTGGGGTGGACTGGCACTGAAGCTTTCTTT
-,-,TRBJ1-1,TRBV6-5,CASSYGSGTSNTEAFF,TGTGCCAGCAGTTACGGTTCCGGGACATCAAACACTGAAGCTTTCTTT
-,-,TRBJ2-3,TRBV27,CASSDPPRGTDTQYF,TGTGCCAGCAGTGATCCCCCTAGGGGGACAGATACGCAGTATTTT
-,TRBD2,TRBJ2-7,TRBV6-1,CASSERVAGASYEQYF,TGTGCCAGCAGTGAACGGGTAGCGGGAGCCTCCTACGAGCAGTACTTC
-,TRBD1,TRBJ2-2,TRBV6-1,CASSERSGGTGELFF,TGTGCCAGCAGTGAACGGTCAGGGGGCACCGGGGAGCTGTTTTTT
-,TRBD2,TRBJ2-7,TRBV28,CASSVTSGAYEQYF,TGTGCCAGCAGTGTGACTAGCGGGGCCTACGAGCAGTACTTC